A single sample gave rise to the 7 T cell receptor beta chains below, sequenced in a study of CD8+CD57+ T cells in acquired aplastic anemia. Patients sequenced had flow cytometry evidence of CD8+CD57+ cell expansion. Genomic DNA acted as the template from which TCR beta VDJ combination and CDR3 sequence profiling were carried out. TCRdb reprocessed the reads with MiXCR, giving one entry per CDR3 protein. The table has around 430,000 distinct CDR3 sequences, over 25% seen once. The specimen sequenced was sorted CD4+, CD8+, or CD8+CD57+ T cells (not recorded which) from PBMCs. Source of these receptors: a human donor with aplastic anemia.

This clonotype appeared a few times. In nucleotides, the CDR3 is TGTGCCAGCAGTTACTCGCGGAAGGGATCCGGAAACACCATATATTTT. Its protein is CASSYSRKGSGNTIYF. The rearrangement uses TRBV6-5 and TRBJ1-3; no reliable D call. The length of the CDR3 is 16 residues. The germline V and J ends were trimmed by 0 bases and 4 bases, with 13 bases remaining between them. Germline V gene sequence: CDR1 MNHEY, CDR2 SVGAGI.

Many counts were recorded for this clonotype. The gene calls are TRBV7-9 and TRBJ1-3; D might be TRBD1 (5 bases). Germline V CDR1 and CDR2: SEHNR, FQNEAQ (reference sequence). V was trimmed by 5 bases and J by 7 bases, leaving 21 bases between them. The CDR3 extends over 16 amino acids. CDR3 in amino acids: CASSPTRQRTDNTIYF. The DNA for the CDR3 is TGTGCCAGCAGCCCGACCCGACAGCGGACGGATAACACCATATATTTT.

This clonotype has more than one count but fewer than ten. CDR3 loop: CASNALGVGGETQYF. In DNA form, the CDR3 reads TGTGCCAGCAACGCCCTGGGGGTAGGGGGGGAGACCCAGTACTTC. This chain connects TRBV12-3 or TRBV12-4 to TRBJ2-5; D tentatively fits TRBD1 or TRBD2 (6 bases each). CDR3 length equals 15 residues. Trimming shortened V by 7 bases and J by 5 bases, and 20 bases separated the two germline ends.

This clonotype turned up a few times. The rearrangement joins TRBV6-2 or TRBV6-3 to TRBJ1-5; weak D call: TRBD1 (5 bases). Trimming left V 0 bases short and J 7 bases short, with 19 bases between. From germline, CDR1 is MNHEY and CDR2 SVGEGT. This CDR3 has 17 amino acids. This CDR3 reads CASSYSSGRDVDQPQHF. In nucleotides, the CDR3 is TGTGCCAGCAGTTACTCCTCGGGCAGGGACGTGGACCAGCCCCAGCATTTT.

This clonotype was picked up many times. J is TRBJ2-1 and V is TRBV2; D is unresolved. The germline CDR1 and CDR2 sequences are SNHLY and FYNNEI. This CDR3 is 15 amino acids long. With 5 bases removed from V and 0 bases from J, the gap between germline ends came to 11 bases. The CDR3 here is CASSFDTSSYNEQFF. The CDR3 DNA reads TGTGCCAGCAGTTTTGACACCTCCTCCTACAATGAGCAGTTCTTC.

This rearrangement joins TRBV11-2 to TRBJ2-3, with TRBD1 matching over 7 bases. CDR1 and CDR2 from the germline V gene are SGHAT and FQNNGV. The V segment lost 3 bases and the J segment 5 bases; nucleotides outside the gene matches: 8. This CDR3 contains 15 residues. CDR3 protein: CASSFGTGEGDTQYF. The CDR3 DNA sequence: TGTGCCAGCAGCTTTGGTACAGGGGAAGGAGATACGCAGTATTTT.

This chain links TRBV20-1 with TRBJ2-2; TRBD1 agrees at 8 bases. V shed 1 base and J 1 base; nucleotides not matched to a gene: 8. The CDR3 totals 17 residues. Germline V gene data show CDR1 as DFQATT and CDR2 as SNEGSKA (reference sequence). The chain's CDR3 is CSARGRTGQENTGELFF. The CDR3 DNA is TGCAGTGCTAGAGGTCGGACGGGACAGGAGAACACCGGGGAGCTGTTTTTT.